This note documents a single T cell receptor (beta chain) sequence. The antigen remains undetermined. The repertoire was sequenced with immunoSEQ multiplex PCR; TCRdb's copy has only in-frame clones and lacks some. The sample consists of under 35,000 clones, 70% to 90% of them appearing once. CDR3 length: 13 amino acids. In germline, CDR1 is LNHNV, CDR2 YYDKDF (reference sequence). The V segment lost 0 bases and the J segment 14 bases; nucleotides outside the gene matches: 5. These data come from a study of regulatory dendritic cells for organ transplantation. Study-level results: The authors noted considerable between-person heterogeneity in alloreactive memory CD8+ cells. Resting memory CD8+ T cells held the most alloreactive clonotypes.

Input material: naive CD4+ T cells from blood. Subset noted: CD45RA+ naive T cells. This chain links TRBV15 with TRBJ2-1, with 9 bases matching TRBD1. This receptor was taken from a human donor in good health. CDR3 nucleotides: TGTGCCACCAGCAGAGATTACAGGGGGCGCAAGTTCTTC. Translation: CATSRDYRGRKFF.